The source of this T cell receptor beta chain is a study of cytomegalovirus exposure and HLA in healthy donors. PCR primers comprised 60 Vbeta and 13 Jbeta primers. Libraries were prepared by immunoSEQ multiplex PCR; TCRdb keeps only in-frame clonotypes and omits some of them. The sample holds 160,000 or so clones, 82% seen once. Sequencing was done on a sample of PBMCs. This TCR derives from a woman aged 45-60 years in good health and CMV-seronegative.

The CDR3: CASSLLEGNQPQHF. CDR3 sequence (DNA): TGTGCCAGCAGCTTGCTCGAGGGCAATCAGCCCCAGCATTTT. This chain links TRBV7-9 with TRBJ1-5; D not certain. The V end was cut by 3 bases, the J end by 2 bases, with 8 bases between. Germline loops: CDR1 SEHNR, CDR2 FQNEAQ (reference sequence). The CDR3 consists of 14 residues.